This is a list of T cell receptor beta chains from one sample in a study of human T cells and chemical hapten exposure. TCRdb processed the RACE reads anew with MiXCR; each CDR3 protein has one entry. The table lists 85,000 to 100,000 distinct CDR3 sequences, 27% of them singletons. Sequencing used whole blood, obtained in connection with sensitization to the hapten diphenylcyclopropenone (DPC). The receptors stem from a man aged 35-49 years with alopecia areata. Some clones in this sample may be carry-over from other donors' samples. Each CDR3 is given without its conserved first and last residue. Expanded clones are given a class, and other clones once, few, many or no size at all.

j_gene	v_gene	abundance	CDR3aa
TRBJ1-1	TRBV6-1	few	ASSEKGQGSTEAF
TRBJ1-5	TRBV6-5	large	ASSPIDLSRVTYSNQPQH
TRBJ1-2	TRBV10-3	many	AISGQGEGGYT
TRBJ2-1	TRBV20-1	few	SAKGSPVEGRREQF
TRBJ2-7	TRBV2	medium-sized	ASSEDPVFYEQY
TRBJ2-1	TRBV25-1	NA	ASSESTSGKTAQF
TRBJ2-3	TRBV28	few	ASRAGTGFVGTDTQY
TRBJ2-3	TRBV3-1	NA	ASSRLVRTDTQY
TRBJ2-2	TRBV2	NA	ASSEAGQTNTGELF
TRBJ1-1	TRBV28	NA	ASSPPQYTEAF
TRBJ1-2	TRBV12-3/TRBV12-4	NA	ASSFIMDYGYT
TRBJ2-5	TRBV5-1	few	ASSLGVLLAEAETQY
TRBJ2-1	TRBV20-1	NA	SASGVLAGYNEQF
TRBJ2-7	TRBV27	few	ASSRGDGHYEQY
TRBJ1-6	TRBV2	NA	ASIMGLLNSPLH
TRBJ2-1	TRBV28	NA	ASSPHSRAGDVF
TRBJ2-3	TRBV6-6	NA	ASSLDRGRSDTQY
TRBJ2-7	TRBV12-3/TRBV12-4	NA	ASSLRRDSSSEQY
TRBJ2-6	TRBV4-2	NA	ATLSDSGANVLT
TRBJ2-3	TRBV5-1	NA	ASSKGQGVDTQY
TRBJ1-1	TRBV7-9	NA	ASSSGTGAF
TRBJ2-7	TRBV28	NA	ASSDLEQY
TRBJ1-1	TRBV5-8	NA	ASSLNARNTEAF
TRBJ2-7	TRBV6-6	NA	ASSYPHTPPYEQY
TRBJ2-2	TRBV29-1	many	SVGAESSNTGELF
TRBJ2-7	TRBV12-3/TRBV12-4	NA	ASSLAGVYEQY
TRBJ2-1	TRBV27	NA	ASSLFPGEDRF
TRBJ2-3	TRBV2	NA	ASSVGAGSTDTQY
TRBJ2-1	TRBV6-1	NA	ASSERGFNNEQF
TRBJ2-3	TRBV12-3/TRBV12-4	NA	ASSLALVGGLTDTQY
TRBJ1-5	TRBV27	few	ASSLGGQGRQPQH
TRBJ2-7	TRBV12-3/TRBV12-4	few	ASSFKARSYEQY
TRBJ2-1	TRBV6-5	NA	ASSYSWELPQF
TRBJ1-1	TRBV12-3/TRBV12-4	many	ASSLGLTNTEAF
TRBJ2-2	TRBV11-2	many	ASSLVTTNTGELF
TRBJ2-7	TRBV4-3	few	ASSQVIQGPYEQY
TRBJ1-1	TRBV7-3	NA	ASSLRDRGRIKAF
TRBJ1-5	TRBV11-2	few	ASSLVRINQPQH